Listed here are 11 T cell receptor beta chains from one sample, sequenced in a study of cytomegalovirus exposure and HLA in healthy donors. The PCR ran on 60 Vbeta and 13 Jbeta primers. Libraries were prepared by immunoSEQ multiplex PCR; TCRdb keeps only in-frame clonotypes and omits some of them. The sample carries under 200,000 clones, 65% to 90% recorded once. Specimen: PBMCs. The receptor set was obtained from a woman younger than 30 in good health and CMV-seronegative.

J is TRBJ1-2 and V is TRBV5-1; D is unresolved. V was cut by 0 bases and J by 2 bases, with 11 bases left in between. The CDR3 is 15 amino acids. CDR1 and CDR2 (germline): SGHRS, YFSETQ. Here the CDR3 DNA reads TGCGCCAGCAGCTTGGGTTTAGAGCTAAACTATGGCTACACCTTC. This sequence encodes CASSLGLELNYGYTF.

The rearrangement joins TRBV5-1 to TRBJ2-7, with 8 bases identical to TRBD1. Germline CDR1 SGHRS, CDR2 YFSETQ. V shed 0 bases, J shed 12 bases, and the junction held 5 bases outside the gene matches. The CDR3 length is 12 residues. CDR3 DNA: TGCGCCAGCAGCTTGGCGGACAGGGTGTGGTACTTC. Translating gives CASSLADRVWYF.

The chain joins TRBV7-2 to TRBJ2-3; D might be TRBD1 (5 bases). The germline CDR1 and CDR2 sequences are SGHTA and FQGNSA. The V gene lost 3 bases and the J gene lost 4 bases, with 8 bases spanning the gap. The CDR3 extends over 13 amino acids. The CDR3 nucleotides are TGTGCCAGCAGCTTTGTAGGGGCAGATACGCAGTATTTT. Its protein product is CASSFVGADTQYF. Full variable domain (outside the CDR3, taken from reference TRBV7-2 and TRBJ2-3): GAGVSQSPSNKVTEKGKDVELRCDPISGHTALYWYRQSLGQGLEFLIYFQGNSAPDKSGLPSDRFSAERTGGSVSTLTIQRTQQEDSAVYLCASSFVGADTQYFGPGTRLTVL.

The V call is TRBV2, the J call TRBJ2-1; D may be TRBD1 (5 bases). V shed 6 bases and J shed 1 base, with 13 bases lying between them. The CDR3 runs to 15 residues. Looked up from germline, CDR1 is SNHLY and CDR2 is FYNNEI. The CDR3 nucleotides read TGTGCCAGCAGCGTCGGACACCGTTCCTACAATGAGCAGTTCTTC. Encoded protein: CASSVGHRSYNEQFF.

The chain is built from TRBV5-4 and TRBJ2-1; possibly TRBD2 for D (5 bases). This CDR3 has 15 residues. Germline values: CDR1 SGHNT, CDR2 YYREEE (reference sequence). V was pared by 1 base and J by 5 bases, with 13 bases between. DNA of the CDR3: TGTGCCAGCAGCTTGCGGGGAACCCTCCACAATGAGCAGTTCTTC. Its translation is CASSLRGTLHNEQFF.

This chain uses TRBV28 with TRBJ2-3, with 8 bases aligning to TRBD1. The V segment lost 5 bases and the J segment 6 bases; nucleotides outside the gene matches: 10. CDR1 and CDR2 from the germline V gene are MDHEN and SYDVKM. The CDR3 runs 15 residues. The CDR3 is CASSLRQGSQDTQYF. CDR3 nucleotide sequence: TGTGCCAGCAGTCTTCGACAGGGGTCCCAGGATACGCAGTATTTT. The full variable domain, in which reference TRBV28 and TRBJ2-3 provide the parts outside the CDR3, is DVKVTQSSRYLVKRTGEKVFLECVQDMDHENMFWYRQDPGLGLRLIYFSYDVKMKEKGDIPEGYSVSREKKERFSLILESASTNQTSMYLCASSLRQGSQDTQYFGPGTRLTVL.

The chain is built from TRBV28 and TRBJ2-2; 9 bases fit TRBD1. Germline V gene sequence: CDR1 MDHEN, CDR2 SYDVKM. The CDR3 contains 16 residues. With V trimmed by 5 bases and J by 0 bases, 4 bases remained unmatched. CDR3 in DNA: TGTGCCAGCAGTCCGAGACAGGGGGCGAACACCGGGGAGCTGTTTTTT. This sequence encodes CASSPRQGANTGELFF.

A word on this clone: The junction shows a germline mismatch at one end, possibly a read error. This chain uses TRBV4-1 with TRBJ2-1; D might be TRBD1 (6 bases). Germline CDR1 is MGHRA and CDR2 is YSYEKL. The CDR3 extends over 12 amino acids. The CDR3 loop reads CASGQDTQGKFF. CDR3 in DNA: TGCGCCAGCGGCCAAGATACGCAGGGGAAGTTCTTC.

The chain carries TRBV7-2 and TRBJ2-3; TRBD2 agrees at 11 bases. There are 15 residues in the CDR3. The V gene end was trimmed by 5 bases and the J gene end by 7 bases; junction bases not matched to a gene: 8. Germline CDR1 is SGHTA and CDR2 is FQGNSA. This CDR3 is CASSPGLAEGYTQYF. Here the CDR3 DNA reads TGTGCCAGCAGCCCGGGACTAGCGGAGGGTTATACGCAGTATTTT.

The chain employs TRBV5-1 and TRBJ2-7, with 8 bases aligning to TRBD1. Germline V CDR1 and CDR2: SGHRS, YFSETQ. The J segment lost 7 bases and the V segment lost 0 bases, leaving 9 bases of the junction unmatched. CDR3 length equals 15 residues. The CDR3 DNA follows: TGCGCCAGCAGCTTGGGGGGGACAGGCCTCGATGAGCAGTACTTC. Residues: CASSLGGTGLDEQYF. Based on the CDR3 plus reference TRBV5-1 and TRBJ2-7, the full variable domain is KAGVTQTPRYLIKTRGQQVTLSCSPISGHRSVSWYQQTPGQGLQFLFEYFSETQRNKGNFPGRFSGRQFSNSRSEMNVSTLELGDSALYLCASSLGGTGLDEQYFGPGTRLTVT.

This chain links TRBV29-1 with TRBJ1-1, with no clear D. Trimming shortened V by 4 bases and J by 3 bases, and 9 bases separated the two germline ends. Germline CDR1 is SQVTM and CDR2 is ANQGSEA. The CDR3 covers 12 residues. CDR3 protein: CSVVLGYTEAFF. The DNA of the CDR3 is TGCAGCGTTGTCCTCGGGTACACTGAAGCTTTCTTT.